The 20 T cell receptor beta chains reported below all come from one sample, sequenced in a study of T cell responses to AZD1222 COVID-19 vaccine. TCRdb's table, derived via immunoSEQ multiplex PCR, lists solely in-frame clones and lacks some. The repertoire holds about 84,000 clones, with approximately 85% as singletons. The sequencing here drew on peripheral blood, taken 28 days after the second AZD1222 dose. These receptors originate from an adult who received the AZD1222 COVID-19 vaccine.

This clone was found a few times. The chain has TRBV28 and TRBJ2-7, with D possibly matching TRBD1 (6 bases). V was pared by 3 bases and J by 0 bases, with 12 bases between. The germline V gene has CDR1 MDHEN and CDR2 SYDVKM. The CDR3 sequence is 15 residues long. CDR3 sequence (DNA): TGTGCCAGCAGTTTTTCACCGGACAGCTCCTACGAGCAGTACTTC. It translates to CASSFSPDSSYEQYF.

For this clone: One junction end does not reproduce the germline sequence, and a read error may be involved. The CDR3 spells CASSHNPDGLGGELFF. The CDR3 DNA is TGTGCTAGCAGCCACAATCCGGACGGCTTGGGCGGGGAGCTGTTTTTT. The gene calls are TRBV7-7 and TRBJ2-2; D ambiguous. Per germline, CDR1 SSHAT and CDR2 FNYEAQ (reference sequence). CDR3 size: 16 residues.

Concerning this clone itself: A junction boundary mismatches the germline segment, possibly from a read error. This same CDR3 is encoded by further DNA sequences in the sample. The chain recombines TRBV5-1 with TRBJ1-1; the D gene is possibly TRBD1 (5 bases). CDR1 and CDR2 from the germline V gene are SGHRS and YFSETQ. This CDR3 is built from 14 residues. CDR3 sequence (DNA): TGCGCCAGCAGTTTGGGAACAGGGAACACTGAAGCTTTCTTT. Its translation: CASSLGTGNTEAFF.

This chain joins TRBV27 and TRBJ1-5; no reliable D call. Germline values: CDR1 MNHEY, CDR2 SMNVEV (reference sequence). The CDR3 totals 14 residues. Deletions cut 5 bases from V and 5 bases from J, with 13 bases between. The CDR3 DNA is TGTGCCAGCAGTCTCCAAGGGTGGCATCAGCCCCAGCATTTT. Translated: CASSLQGWHQPQHF.

V and J are TRBV4-1 and TRBJ1-5; no clear D. The CDR3 loop spans 15 amino acids. Per germline, CDR1 MGHRA and CDR2 YSYEKL. V shed 1 base and J shed 5 bases, with 12 bases lying between them. Written as DNA, the CDR3 is TGCGCCAGCAGCCAAGTAGATGCACTTTATCAGCCCCAGCATTTT. Translated, it gives CASSQVDALYQPQHF.

In the case of this clone: A much larger clone sits a single nucleotide away, making a read error possible. J is TRBJ2-5 and V is TRBV3-1 (or the pseudogene TRBV3-2); D remains ambiguous. The CDR3 has 11 residues. V lost 4 bases to trimming and J lost 3 bases, with 3 bases between them. Germline V lookup: CDR1 LGHDT, CDR2 YNNKEL (reference sequence). The CDR3 coding sequence is TGTGCCAGCAGCCGGAAAGAGACCCAGTACTTC. This sequence encodes CASSRKETQYF.

The V call is TRBV2, the J call TRBJ2-1; 7 nucleotides agree with TRBD2. Trimming cost V 3 bases and J 3 bases; bases outside gene matches: 5. The CDR3 length is 15 residues. The V gene's germline CDR1 is SNHLY and CDR2 FYNNEI. CDR3 protein: CASSEGGVDYNEQFF. Written as DNA, the CDR3 is TGTGCCAGCAGTGAGGGGGGGGTGGACTACAATGAGCAGTTCTTC. The full variable domain, completed using reference TRBV2 and TRBJ2-1, is EPEVTQTPSHQVTQMGQEVILRCVPISNHLYFYWYRQILGQKVEFLVSFYNNEISEKSEIFDDQFSVERPDGSNFTLKIRSTKLEDSAMYFCASSEGGVDYNEQFFGPGTRLTVL.

The chain employs TRBV7-8 and TRBJ2-3; 14 bases match TRBD2. V shed 7 bases and J 4 bases; nucleotides not matched to a gene: 7. Germline V gene lookup returns CDR1 SGHVS and CDR2 FQNEAQ. The CDR3 contains 16 residues. The CDR3 DNA sequence: TGTGCCAGCACGACTAGCGGGGGGGCCGGGTCAGATACGCAGTATTTT. Protein sequence: CASTTSGGAGSDTQYF.

The J gene is TRBJ1-2, the V gene TRBV4-1; D is possibly TRBD1 (5 bases). CDR3 length equals 17 residues. V lost 1 base, J lost 6 bases, and 21 bases lay in between. The germline V gene encodes CDR1 MGHRA and CDR2 YSYEKL. CDR3 loop: CASSQVGWGKQGHGYTF. DNA for the CDR3: TGCGCCAGCAGCCAAGTAGGCTGGGGGAAGCAGGGTCATGGCTACACCTTC.

This clone occurred a few times. This chain connects TRBV7-9 to TRBJ1-6; D gene uncertain. CDR3 length: 12 residues. Deletions cut 2 bases from V and 13 bases from J, with 9 bases between. CDR1 SEHNR and CDR2 FQNEAQ come from the germline V gene (reference sequence). Written as DNA, the CDR3 is TGTGCCAGCAGCTTAAACCGGTTCCCCCTCCACTTT. Protein sequence: CASSLNRFPLHF.

The V and J genes are TRBV10-1 and TRBJ2-7, with D tentatively TRBD2 (5 bases). V lost 4 bases and J lost 3, with 16 bases in between. The germline gives CDR1 WNHNN, CDR2 SYGVQD (reference sequence). CDR3 length equals 15 residues. CDR3 sequence reads: CASSGETQTYYEQYF. The CDR3 nucleotides are TGCGCCAGCAGTGGGGAGACACAGACTTACTACGAGCAGTACTTC.

The chain employs TRBV5-5 and TRBJ2-6; 9 bases map to TRBD1. J was trimmed by 0 bases and V by 3 bases; bases with no gene match: 7. The CDR3 totals 18 residues. Germline V gene lookup returns CDR1 SGHKS and CDR2 YYEKEE (reference sequence). CDR3 in amino acids: CASSYRQGVLSGANVLTF. CDR3 sequence (DNA): TGTGCCAGCAGCTATCGACAGGGGGTTCTCTCTGGGGCCAACGTCCTGACTTTC.

The genes are TRBV7-9 and TRBJ1-2; D remains ambiguous. CDR3 length: 12 residues. Trimming pared 2 bases from V and 7 bases from J, leaving 8 bases between. Germline lookup yields CDR1 SEHNR and CDR2 FQNEAQ (reference sequence). Written as DNA, the CDR3 is TGTGCCAGCAGCTTAAGGGTCGCTGGCTACACCTTC. Translating it yields CASSLRVAGYTF.

The chain couples TRBV6-4 to TRBJ2-3; 9 bases are shared with TRBD2. The CDR3 is 17 residues long. CDR1 is MRHNA and CDR2 is SNTAGT in the germline V gene. V lost 0 bases to trimming and J lost 1 base; unmatched junction nucleotides: 5. CDR3 in amino acids: CASSDSIGGGGTDTQYF. CDR3 DNA sequence: TGTGCCAGCAGTGACTCGATCGGCGGGGGGGGCACAGATACGCAGTATTTT.

V is TRBV7-9 and J is TRBJ2-1; unclear D gene. CDR3 length equals 12 residues. Germline CDR1 and CDR2: SEHNR and FQNEAQ (reference sequence). Trimming cost V 5 bases and J 4 bases, with 6 bases left between them. The DNA of the CDR3 is TGTGCCAGCAGCCAAACATACAATGAGCAGTTCTTC. It encodes CASSQTYNEQFF.

The rearrangement joins TRBV14 to TRBJ2-1; 9 bases line up with TRBD2. Trimming at V came to 2 bases and at J to 6 bases, leaving 5 bases not matched to a gene. Germline V gives CDR1 SGHDN, CDR2 FVKESK. CDR3 length: 15 amino acids. The CDR3 region has the DNA TGTGCCAGCAGCCAACTAGCGGGGAAGCTCAATGAGCAGTTCTTC. Its translation is CASSQLAGKLNEQFF. Full variable domain (remainder filled in from reference TRBV14 and TRBJ2-1): EAGVTQFPSHSVIEKGQTVTLRCDPISGHDNLYWYRRVMGKEIKFLLHFVKESKQDESGMPNNRFLAERTGGTYSTLKVQPAELEDSGVYFCASSQLAGKLNEQFFGPGTRLTVL.

The genes are TRBV5-1 and TRBJ2-3; TRBD1 aligns across 8 bases. Unmatched junction bases numbered 10, after V lost 4 bases and J lost 6 bases. CDR1 is SGHRS, CDR2 YFSETQ, per germline. The CDR3 is 15 residues long. The CDR3, as DNA: TGCGCCAGCAGCCTAGACAGGGGTATAATGGATACGCAGTATTTT. It yields the protein CASSLDRGIMDTQYF.

This chain joins TRBV15 and TRBJ2-3; D unresolved. Trimming left V 5 bases short and J 5 bases short, with 11 bases between. Germline CDR1 reads LNHNV; CDR2 reads YYDKDF (reference sequence). CDR3 length equals 13 residues. The DNA for the CDR3 is TGTGCCACCAGCGCCGTCCTCCAAGATACGCAGTATTTT. It is translated as CATSAVLQDTQYF.

The chain carries TRBV27 and TRBJ2-1; TRBD2 agrees at 9 bases. V gave up 6 bases and J gave up 9 bases; unmatched junction bases: 12. This CDR3 is built from 15 residues. CDR1 MNHEY and CDR2 SMNVEV come from the germline V gene (reference sequence). CDR3 DNA sequence: TGTGCCAGCAGCCGAACCGGGACTAGCCTCTTTGAGCAGTTCTTC. Translation: CASSRTGTSLFEQFF.

The rearrangement uses TRBV28 and TRBJ1-6; TRBD1 aligns across 9 bases. The CDR3 is 16 residues long. CDR1 is MDHEN and CDR2 is SYDVKM in the germline V gene. Trimming took 3 bases from V and 9 from J; bases not matched to a gene: 9. CDR3 nucleotides: TGTGCCAGCAGTTTCGGTTCGACAGGGGGGAGTTCACCCCTCCACTTT. It yields the protein CASSFGSTGGSSPLHF. The entire variable domain, with the rest obtained from reference TRBV28 and TRBJ1-6, is as follows: DVKVTQSSRYLVKRTGEKVFLECVQDMDHENMFWYRQDPGLGLRLIYFSYDVKMKEKGDIPEGYSVSREKKERFSLILESASTNQTSMYLCASSFGSTGGSSPLHFGNGTRLTVT.